This T cell receptor (beta chain) was retrieved from a study of blood T cell repertoires in COVID-19. Turning to the study itself: In each case, the material was cDNA or gDNA derived from T cells, B-cell-depleted T cells, or PBMCs.

Germline V gene data show CDR1 as KGHSH and CDR2 as LQKENI. V lost 1 base and J 3 bases, leaving 12 bases between the germline ends. The CDR3 runs 16 residues. Produced via immunoSEQ multiplex PCR; TCRdb's table is partial and in-frame only. Of 200,000 to 300,000 clones listed, 75% to 85% were seen once; the top ten hold about 2.1%. The TCR comes from a middle-aged man who had recovered from COVID-19. The V call is TRBV18, the J call TRBJ2-2; D might be TRBD2 (6 bases). Sequenced material: peripheral blood. In nucleotides, the CDR3 is TGTGCCAGCTCACCACGGGCTAGCGAGGACACCGGGGAGCTGTTTTTT. It specifies CASSPRASEDTGELFF.